A single sample is the source of the 21 T cell receptor beta chains below, sequenced in a study of cytomegalovirus exposure and HLA in healthy donors. PCR involved 60 Vbeta and 13 Jbeta primers. The repertoire was sequenced with immunoSEQ multiplex PCR; TCRdb's copy has only in-frame clones and lacks some. In the table there are about 150,000 clones, about three quarters of which are singletons. Sequenced material: PBMCs. The receptor set was obtained from a woman aged 45-65 years in good health and CMV-seropositive.

In this sample, this clone turned up a few times. This chain joins TRBV9 and TRBJ2-1; D is unresolved. This CDR3 spans 15 amino acids. The V gene's germline CDR1 is SGDLS and CDR2 YYNGEE. Trimming took off 0 bases at V and 5 bases at J, with 12 bases between the two ends. CDR3 protein: CASSVVTGINNEQFF. The CDR3 DNA is TGTGCCAGCAGCGTAGTAACGGGTATCAACAATGAGCAGTTCTTC.

The gene calls are TRBV7-2 and TRBJ2-2; tentative D call: TRBD1 (5 bases). The CDR3 is 14 residues long. Trimming cost V 2 bases and J 1 base, with 5 bases left between them. CDR1 is SGHTA and CDR2 is FQGNSA in the germline V gene. The CDR3 DNA follows: TGTGCCAGCAGCTTAACAGGGAACACCGGGGAGCTGTTTTTT. It yields the protein CASSLTGNTGELFF.

This sequence joins TRBV9 and TRBJ1-1; 8 positions agree with TRBD1. The CDR3 is 14 amino acids. Germline V gene lookup returns CDR1 SGDLS and CDR2 YYNGEE. The trim removed 4 bases at V and 1 base at J, leaving 3 bases unmatched. As DNA, the CDR3 is TGTGCCAGCAGCCTAGGGACAGGGAACACTGAAGCTTTCTTT. Amino acid sequence: CASSLGTGNTEAFF. The complete variable domain, with remaining parts taken from reference TRBV9 and TRBJ1-1, reads DSGVTQTPKHLITATGQRVTLRCSPRSGDLSVYWYQQSLDQGLQFLIQYYNGEERAKGNILERFSAQQFPDLHSELNLSSLELGDSALYFCASSLGTGNTEAFFGQGTRLTVV.

The CDR3 here is CASSLFLQGNSPLHF. For the CDR3, the DNA is TGCGCCAGCAGCCTTTTTCTTCAGGGTAATTCACCCCTCCACTTT. The J gene is TRBJ1-6, the V gene TRBV4-1; perhaps TRBD1 as D (5 bases). This CDR3 contains 15 residues. V was clipped by 4 bases and J by 6 bases, with 13 bases between them. From germline, CDR1 is MGHRA and CDR2 YSYEKL.

This clone was picked up one time. This chain connects TRBV7-2 to TRBJ2-2; TRBD2 agrees at 7 bases. Germline V gene lookup returns CDR1 SGHTA and CDR2 FQGNSA. J lost 2 bases, V lost 1 base, and 4 bases had no gene match. The CDR3 has 16 amino acids. CDR3 DNA: TGTGCCAGCAGCTTAGAACCGGGAGGCAACACCGGGGAGCTGTTTTTT. Its translation is CASSLEPGGNTGELFF.

The J gene is TRBJ2-7, the V gene TRBV30; a weak D match, TRBD2 (6 bases). The germline V and J ends were trimmed by 2 bases and 7 bases, with 12 bases remaining between them. CDR1 and CDR2 (germline): GTSNPN, SVGIG (reference sequence). CDR3 size: 12 residues. CDR3 in amino acids: CAWSSLGREQYF. DNA for the CDR3: TGTGCCTGGAGTTCCCTCGGGAGAGAGCAGTACTTC.

A note on this clone: An end of the junction does not agree with germline; a read error may underlie this. In the same sample, other DNA sequences code for this CDR3. The CDR3 DNA follows: TGTGCCAGCGGGAGGTTATCGGGACAGGGGACTGAAGCCTTCTTT. Translated, it gives CASGRLSGQGTEAFF. The chain is built from TRBV6-5 and TRBJ1-1; TRBD1 matches at 10 bases. Germline V gene data show CDR1 as MNHEY and CDR2 as SVGAGI. This CDR3 has 15 amino acids.

This sequence joins TRBV7-3 and TRBJ2-1; 9 bases align to TRBD2. The germline gives CDR1 SGHTA, CDR2 FQGTGA. Trimming removed 3 bases from V and 7 bases from J; junction bases left unmatched: 7. The CDR3 length is 15 residues. The CDR3 DNA reads as TGTGCCAGCAGCTTCTATCCTACTAGCGGGAATGAGCAGTTCTTC. Residues: CASSFYPTSGNEQFF.

The gene calls are TRBV18 and TRBJ1-2; 8 nucleotides line up with TRBD1. The CDR3 spans 17 residues. Germline V gives CDR1 KGHSH, CDR2 LQKENI. Trimming took 4 bases from V and 8 from J; bases not matched to a gene: 18. CDR3 sequence reads: CASSRASGTGTGAGYTF. The CDR3, as DNA: TGTGCCAGCTCACGCGCATCCGGGACAGGCACGGGGGCCGGCTACACCTTC.

The V and J genes are TRBV12-5 and TRBJ2-3, with 11 bases lining up with TRBD1. CDR1 LGHNT and CDR2 FRNRAP come from the germline V gene. The trim removed 6 bases at V and 4 bases at J, leaving 6 bases unmatched. This CDR3 comprises 15 residues. The CDR3 DNA follows: TGTGCTAGTGGGTTCGGGACAGGGGGATCAGATACGCAGTATTTT. This encodes CASGFGTGGSDTQYF. Supplemented by reference TRBV12-5 and TRBJ2-3, the full variable domain reads DARVTQTPRHKVTEMGQEVTMRCQPILGHNTVFWYRQTMMQGLELLAYFRNRAPLDDSGMPKDRFSAEMPDATLATLKIQPSEPRDSAVYFCASGFGTGGSDTQYFGPGTRLTVL.

The chain carries TRBV27 and TRBJ1-4, with TRBD1 matching 7 bases. The ends lost 5 bases at V and 10 bases at J; junction bases unmatched: 10. The CDR3 sequence is 14 residues long. Germline V gene lookup returns CDR1 MNHEY and CDR2 SMNVEV (reference sequence). CDR3 protein: CASSGRQGFRKLFF. In nucleotides, the CDR3 is TGTGCCAGCAGTGGACGACAGGGATTCAGAAAACTGTTTTTT.

As DNA, the CDR3 is TGTGCCAGCAGCCTATACAGGGGGACGAGACTGTTTTTT. Its protein product is CASSLYRGTRLFF. V gene TRBV6-5 combines with J gene TRBJ1-4, with TRBD1 matching 8 bases. Germline CDR1 and CDR2: MNHEY and SVGAGI. V was clipped by 6 bases and J by 13 bases; unmatched bases: 10. The CDR3 is made up of 13 amino acids.

The J gene is TRBJ1-2, the V gene TRBV19; TRBD1 matches 10 bases. With V trimmed by 5 bases and J by 7 bases, 10 bases remained unmatched. From germline, CDR1 is LNHDA and CDR2 SQIVND (reference sequence). This CDR3 spans 15 amino acids. The CDR3 region has the DNA TGTGCCAGTAGTGGCCCGGGACAGGGGCTTCCTGGCTACACCTTC. Protein sequence: CASSGPGQGLPGYTF.

This clone was picked up a small number of times. The J gene is TRBJ2-1, the V gene TRBV11-3; 10 bases are a match to TRBD2. The CDR3 runs 13 residues. Germline assignment: CDR1 SGHNT and CDR2 YENEEA. V was pared by 5 bases and J by 6 bases, with 1 base of the junction left unmatched. DNA of the CDR3: TGTGCCAGCAGCACTAGCGGGGTCAATGAGCAGTTCTTC. Protein: CASSTSGVNEQFF.

The rearrangement joins TRBV14 to TRBJ2-1; 7 bases fit TRBD2. CDR1 and CDR2 (germline): SGHDN, FVKESK. The CDR3 covers 15 residues. V dropped 6 bases and J dropped 6; count of bases not matched to a gene: 11. The chain's CDR3 is CASSPAMGGGNEQFF. The CDR3 DNA reads as TGTGCCAGCAGTCCTGCTATGGGGGGGGGCAATGAGCAGTTCTTC.

This clone was detected only a few times. V usage is TRBV18 and J usage is TRBJ2-1, with D tentatively TRBD2 (6 bases). The CDR3 extends over 16 amino acids. The V end lost 0 bases, the J end lost 8 bases, and 17 bases lay between the germline ends. From germline, CDR1 is KGHSH and CDR2 LQKENI. The DNA of the CDR3 is TGTGCCAGCTCACCACCAAGCGGGCCCGGGCGGGATGAGCAGTTCTTC. This gives the protein CASSPPSGPGRDEQFF. Full variable domain (missing parts from reference TRBV18 and TRBJ2-1): NAGVMQNPRHLVRRRGQEARLRCSPMKGHSHVYWYRQLPEEGLKFMVYLQKENIIDESGMPKERFSAEFPKEGPSILRIQQVVRGDSAAYFCASSPPSGPGRDEQFFGPGTRLTVL.

V usage is TRBV29-1 and J usage is TRBJ1-1; TRBD1 agrees at 7 bases. After removal of 7 bases from V and 7 bases from J, the junction contained 6 bases not matched to a gene. Germline loops: CDR1 SQVTM, CDR2 ANQGSEA. The CDR3 contains 11 residues. The CDR3 region is CSGDRTGEAFF. In nucleotides, the CDR3 is TGCAGCGGCGACAGGACAGGTGAAGCTTTCTTT. The whole variable domain, remainder taken from reference TRBV29-1 and TRBJ1-1, is SAVISQKPSRDICQRGTSLTIQCQVDSQVTMMFWYRQQPGQSLTLIATANQGSEATYESGFVIDKFPISRPNLTFSTLTVSNMSPEDSSIYLCSGDRTGEAFFGQGTRLTVV.

The chain joins TRBV5-1 to TRBJ1-6, with D possibly being TRBD1 (6 bases). This CDR3 spans 16 amino acids. The germline CDR1 and CDR2 sequences are SGHRS and YFSETQ. Trimming took off 0 bases at V and 6 bases at J, with 13 bases between the two ends. The DNA of the CDR3 is TGCGCCAGCAGCTTGGATTTGGGGGCGGGTAATTCACCCCTCCACTTT. The encoded protein is CASSLDLGAGNSPLHF.

The chain couples TRBV11-3 to TRBJ1-2; D perhaps matches TRBD1 (6 bases). The CDR3 has 16 amino acids. V was shortened by 4 bases and J by 1 base, with 16 bases between the two germline ends. The germline CDR1 and CDR2 sequences are SGHNT and YENEEA. The CDR3 DNA reads TGTGCCAGCAGCTCCCCCGGGGGGGCGCTTAACTATGGCTACACCTTC. This codes for CASSSPGGALNYGYTF.

This clone was seen only a few times. The CDR3 here is CASSRDRVSTGELFF. CDR3 bases: TGTGCCAGCAGTCGGGACAGGGTGTCGACCGGGGAGCTGTTTTTT. The V gene is TRBV28, the J gene TRBJ2-2; TRBD1 agrees at 9 bases. V trimming: 5 bases; J trimming: 5 bases; junction bases outside the gene matches: 6. CDR1 is MDHEN and CDR2 is SYDVKM in the germline V gene. The CDR3 has 15 residues.

The chain is built from TRBV30 and TRBJ2-7, with 9 bases matching TRBD2. Losses at the gene ends were 7 bases for V and 4 bases for J; bases not matched to a gene: 11. Germline CDR1 and CDR2: GTSNPN and SVGIG (reference sequence). CDR3 length: 14 amino acids. The CDR3 region is CAFEMREGPYEQYF. The CDR3 DNA sequence: TGTGCCTTTGAAATGCGGGAGGGCCCTTACGAGCAGTACTTC.